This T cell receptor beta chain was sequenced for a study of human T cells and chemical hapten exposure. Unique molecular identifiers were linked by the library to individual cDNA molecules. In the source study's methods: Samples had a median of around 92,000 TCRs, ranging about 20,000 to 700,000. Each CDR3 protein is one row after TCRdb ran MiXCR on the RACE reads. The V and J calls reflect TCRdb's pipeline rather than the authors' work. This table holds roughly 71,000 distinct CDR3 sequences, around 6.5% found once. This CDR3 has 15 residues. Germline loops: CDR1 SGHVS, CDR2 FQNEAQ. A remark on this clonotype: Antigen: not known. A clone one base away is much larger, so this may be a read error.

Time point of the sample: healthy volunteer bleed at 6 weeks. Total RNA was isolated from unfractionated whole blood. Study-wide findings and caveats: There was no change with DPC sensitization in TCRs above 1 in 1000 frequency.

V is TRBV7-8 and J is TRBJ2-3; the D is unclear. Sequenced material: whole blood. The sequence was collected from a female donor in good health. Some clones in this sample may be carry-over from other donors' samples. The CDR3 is CAGSLYASSTDTQYF. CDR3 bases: TGTGCCGGCAGTCTTTATGCGTCCAGCACAGATACGCAGTATTTT.